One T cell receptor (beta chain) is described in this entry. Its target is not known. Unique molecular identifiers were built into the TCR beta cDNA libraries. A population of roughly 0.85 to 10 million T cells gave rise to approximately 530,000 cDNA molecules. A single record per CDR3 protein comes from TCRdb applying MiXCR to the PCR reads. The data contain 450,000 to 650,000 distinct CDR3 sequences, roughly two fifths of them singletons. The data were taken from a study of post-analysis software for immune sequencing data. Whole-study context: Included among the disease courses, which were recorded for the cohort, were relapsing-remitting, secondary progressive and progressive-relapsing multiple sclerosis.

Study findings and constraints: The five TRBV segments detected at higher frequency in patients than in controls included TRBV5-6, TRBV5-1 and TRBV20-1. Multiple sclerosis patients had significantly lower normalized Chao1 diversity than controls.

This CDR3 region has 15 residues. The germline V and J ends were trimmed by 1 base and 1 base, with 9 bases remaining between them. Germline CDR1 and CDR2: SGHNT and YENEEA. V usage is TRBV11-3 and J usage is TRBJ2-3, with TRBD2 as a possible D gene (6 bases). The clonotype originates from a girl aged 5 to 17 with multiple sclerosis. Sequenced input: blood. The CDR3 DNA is TGTGCCAGCAGCTTAGGATCGGGGGGCACAGATACGCAGTATTTT. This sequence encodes CASSLGSGGTDTQYF. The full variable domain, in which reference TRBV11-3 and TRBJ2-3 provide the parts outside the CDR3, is EAGVVQSPRYKIIEKKQPVAFWCNPISGHNTLYWYLQNLGQGPELLIRYENEEAVDDSQLPKDRFSAERLKGVDSTLKIQPAELGDSAVYLCASSLGSGGTDTQYFGPGTRLTVL.